The T cell receptor beta chain described here comes from a study of T cell responses to AZD1222 COVID-19 vaccine. Overall study context: Investigators merged groups given second doses at roughly 4 or roughly 12 weeks.

Comments on this clone: Antigen unknown.

Here immunoSEQ multiplex PCR was the method, and the copy in TCRdb shows in-frame clones only, minus some. This sample has around 150,000 clones, with approximately 88% found just once. General study findings and limits: Unmutated variant regions reportedly attract nearly half of all spike-specific TCRs. Clonal diversity was possibly underestimated, and the donors were mostly white British, with more females. When two AZD1222 doses had been given, Spike-specific TCR breadth and depth rose.

The source of this sequence is an adult in good health. The source material was peripheral blood, sampled on day 0 of AZD1222 vaccination.

The chain's CDR3 is CAWSVAENSPLHF. DNA for the CDR3: TGTGCCTGGAGTGTAGCTGAAAATTCACCCCTCCACTTT. This chain joins TRBV30 and TRBJ1-6, with unresolved D. V lost 0 bases, J lost 7 bases, and 7 bases lay in between. CDR3 length: 13 residues. In germline, CDR1 is GTSNPN, CDR2 SVGIG (reference sequence).